The 27 T cell receptor beta chains given below trace back to one sample, sequenced in a study of T-cell reconstitution after alpha-beta-depleted transplantation in children. Unique molecular identifiers were incorporated during preparation of the TCRbeta library. Via MiXCR, TCRdb re-called the PCR reads, giving one row per CDR3 protein. The sample lists around 76,000 distinct CDR3 sequences, over 15% occurring once. This specimen consisted of PBMCs, mostly from graft donor cells, obtained 360 days after TCRalphabeta/CD19-depleted stem cell transplant. Source of these receptors: a male patient under 10 years old who had a stem cell transplant for acute lymphoblastic leukemia, so the T cells may come from the graft donor.

The chain carries TRBV5-6 and TRBJ2-7, with D uncertain. This CDR3 comprises 16 residues. CDR1 is SGHDT, CDR2 YYEEEE, per germline. V was shortened by 1 base and J by 7 bases, with 21 bases between the two germline ends. CDR3 coding DNA: TGTGCCAGCAGCTTGCCGTGGGGTTACTCCTACAATGAGCAGTACTTC. Translating gives CASSLPWGYSYNEQYF.

This clonotype turned up a few times. This chain joins TRBV7-9 and TRBJ2-7; 9 bases match TRBD1. Germline V gives CDR1 SEHNR, CDR2 FQNEAQ (reference sequence). Trimming cost V 1 base and J 6 bases; bases outside gene matches: 10. This CDR3 is built from 16 residues. CDR3: CASSLGTAGTGFEQYF. The CDR3 DNA reads as TGTGCCAGCAGCTTAGGAACAGCCGGGACAGGGTTCGAGCAGTACTTC.

This sequence joins TRBV12-3 or TRBV12-4 and TRBJ2-7, with 8 bases identical to TRBD2. J was trimmed by 7 bases and V by 3 bases; bases with no gene match: 8. This CDR3 region has 14 residues. CDR3 DNA sequence: TGTGCCAGCAGTTTTGGGACTAGTTGGGTGGAGCAGTACTTC. Translation: CASSFGTSWVEQYF.

This clonotype was found a few times. This chain connects TRBV6-5 to TRBJ1-1; 7 nucleotides agree with TRBD1. Looked up from germline, CDR1 is MNHEY and CDR2 is SVGAGI. Trimming removed 2 bases from V and 2 bases from J; junction bases left unmatched: 2. The CDR3 has 14 amino acids. The CDR3, as DNA: TGTGCCAGCAGTTACAACAGGGGAAACACTGAAGCTTTCTTT. Amino acid sequence: CASSYNRGNTEAFF.

The chain is built from TRBV6-2 or TRBV6-3 and TRBJ2-1; no reliable D call. The CDR3 is made up of 17 amino acids. Trimming shortened V by 6 bases and J by 0 bases, and 18 bases separated the two germline ends. The germline CDR1 and CDR2 sequences are MNHEY and SVGEGT. This CDR3 reads CASRFRPGSPSYNEQFF. In DNA, the CDR3 is TGTGCCAGCAGATTCAGACCCGGGTCCCCCTCCTACAATGAGCAGTTCTTC.

A few counts support this clonotype. The chain links TRBV28 to TRBJ1-5; D possibly corresponds to TRBD1 (6 bases). CDR1 MDHEN and CDR2 SYDVKM come from the germline V gene. Between the trimmed V and J ends, which lost 5 bases and 9 bases, there was a span of 14 bases. This CDR3 region has 13 residues. The CDR3 coding sequence is TGTGCCAGCAGTCCCTCTACAGGGTGGCCCCAGCATTTT. Translation: CASSPSTGWPQHF.

This clonotype appeared many times. The chain combines TRBV10-3 with TRBJ2-7; D not certain. CDR3 size: 14 residues. The germline CDR1 and CDR2 sequences are ENHRY and SYGVKD. Trimming cost V 4 bases and J 0 bases, with 10 bases left between them. In nucleotides, the CDR3 is TGTGCCATCAGTGGACAAGGGATCTCCTACGAGCAGTACTTC. Protein product: CAISGQGISYEQYF.

This chain joins TRBV29-1 and TRBJ2-7; no definite D call. V was trimmed by 0 bases and J by 6 bases, leaving 12 bases between them. Looked up from germline, CDR1 is SQVTM and CDR2 is ANQGSEA. The CDR3 contains 13 residues. In DNA, the CDR3 is TGCAGCGTTGAAGAGACCCAAGTAAGCGAGCAGTACTTC. Protein product: CSVEETQVSEQYF.

A single count supports this clonotype. The rearrangement uses TRBV5-1 and TRBJ2-7, with a weak D call TRBD2 (6 bases). The CDR3 totals 12 residues. The germline V and J ends were trimmed by 2 bases and 6 bases, with 9 bases remaining between them. CDR1 is SGHRS and CDR2 is YFSETQ in the germline V gene. CDR3 region: CASSFAGTEQYF. The CDR3 bases are TGCGCCAGCAGCTTCGCGGGGACCGAGCAGTACTTC.

The chain carries TRBV4-1 and TRBJ2-7; D is undetermined. Germline loops: CDR1 MGHRA, CDR2 YSYEKL. The germline V and J ends were trimmed by 1 base and 0 bases, with 7 bases remaining between them. The length of the CDR3 is 14 residues. This CDR3 reads CASSQGWSSYEQYF. The CDR3 nucleotides read TGCGCCAGCAGCCAAGGCTGGAGCTCCTACGAGCAGTACTTC.

The V gene is TRBV4-1, the J gene TRBJ2-1; TRBD2 matches 12 bases. CDR3 length equals 17 residues. The junction had 11 bases not matched to a gene; V was cut back by 3 bases and J by 8 bases. The germline CDR1 and CDR2 sequences are MGHRA and YSYEKL. CDR3 sequence: CASSHHLTSGSGDEQFF. The CDR3, as DNA: TGCGCCAGCAGCCATCACTTGACTAGCGGGAGTGGGGATGAGCAGTTCTTC.

The CDR3 nucleotides read TGTGCCAGCAGCTTAGGGACAGGGGGGAACATTCAGTACTTC. It encodes CASSLGTGGNIQYF. The chain recombines TRBV7-8 with TRBJ2-4; 10 nucleotides match TRBD1. Germline CDR1 reads SGHVS; CDR2 reads FQNEAQ. Germline trimming cut 1 base from V and 7 bases from J; bases unmatched to any gene: 1. The CDR3 is 14 amino acids.

The gene calls are TRBV20-1 and TRBJ2-3; D is uncertain. V lost 2 bases and J lost 6, with 15 bases in between. CDR1 and CDR2 (germline): DFQATT, SNEGSKA (reference sequence). The CDR3 spans 14 residues. The CDR3 here is CSARWATARDTQYF. The CDR3 nucleotides read TGCAGTGCTAGATGGGCCACCGCAAGGGATACGCAGTATTTT.

The V gene is TRBV12-3 or TRBV12-4, the J gene TRBJ1-1; TRBD1 might be the D (6 bases). Between the trimmed V and J ends, which lost 6 bases and 2 bases, there was a span of 13 bases. CDR3 length equals 14 residues. CDR3 protein: CASRQGWVNTEAFF. The CDR3 DNA sequence: TGTGCCAGCAGGCAGGGGTGGGTCAACACTGAAGCTTTCTTT.

This clonotype has a count of ten or more. V is TRBV2 and J is TRBJ2-4; the D gene is possibly TRBD1 (7 bases). The CDR3 is 15 residues long. The germline V and J ends were trimmed by 6 bases and 3 bases, with 15 bases remaining between them. The germline gives CDR1 SNHLY, CDR2 FYNNEI. The CDR3 spells CASSPDQGGKNIQYF. CDR3 in DNA: TGTGCCAGCAGCCCGGACCAGGGGGGCAAAAACATTCAGTACTTC.

This clonotype was counted a few times. The rearrangement links TRBV3-1 to TRBJ2-1, with D possibly being TRBD1 (6 bases). CDR3 length: 19 residues. V lost 1 base to trimming and J lost 2 bases, with 21 bases between them. In germline, CDR1 is LGHDT, CDR2 YNNKEL (reference sequence). The CDR3 DNA is TGTGCCAGCAGCCAAGTTTTTGAGGGGGTCCGGGGTCCCTACAATGAGCAGTTCTTC. Amino acid sequence: CASSQVFEGVRGPYNEQFF.

This clonotype was counted between two and nine times. This chain joins TRBV20-1 and TRBJ2-7; 14 nucleotides line up with TRBD2. In germline, CDR1 is DFQATT, CDR2 SNEGSKA (reference sequence). V trimming: 3 bases; J trimming: 3 bases; junction bases outside the gene matches: 4. This CDR3 comprises 15 residues. The DNA for the CDR3 is TGCAGTGCTAGTCGAGGGACTAGCGGGAGCTACGAGCAGTACTTC. This gives the protein CSASRGTSGSYEQYF.

This rearrangement joins TRBV29-1 to TRBJ2-3; D gene ambiguous. The CDR3 has 14 amino acids. CDR1 SQVTM and CDR2 ANQGSEA come from the germline V gene. The V end lost 4 bases, the J end lost 3 bases, and 14 bases lay between the germline ends. The CDR3 bases are TGCAGCGTTGTTTACGTTATAGTAACAGATACGCAGTATTTT. Translated, it gives CSVVYVIVTDTQYF.

The J gene is TRBJ2-1, the V gene TRBV11-2, with 8 bases that match TRBD2. The CDR3 totals 16 residues. The germline gives CDR1 SGHAT, CDR2 FQNNGV. Germline trimming cut 4 bases from V and 15 bases from J; bases unmatched to any gene: 20. CDR3 nucleotides: TGTGCCAGCAGCTCCAAAAGTATGTCGGGACTAGTTATTCTGTTCTTC. Its translation: CASSSKSMSGLVILFF.

The rearrangement links TRBV4-1 to TRBJ1-2; D not certain. CDR3 length: 15 amino acids. The V and J ends lost 3 bases and 7 bases respectively, with 18 bases between them. CDR1 is MGHRA, CDR2 YSYEKL, per germline. CDR3 sequence reads: CASSQLRGQNSGYTF. The CDR3 DNA follows: TGCGCCAGCAGCCAGCTACGGGGTCAAAATAGTGGCTACACCTTC.

Ten or more counts support this clonotype. The chain employs TRBV27 and TRBJ2-5, with TRBD2 matching over 8 bases. This CDR3 comprises 15 residues. V was clipped by 5 bases and J by 9 bases; unmatched bases: 14. Germline V CDR1 and CDR2: MNHEY, SMNVEV (reference sequence). The CDR3 protein is CASSLSGGTFEAQYF. Here the CDR3 DNA reads TGTGCCAGCAGTCTCTCGGGGGGGACTTTTGAGGCCCAGTACTTC.

This clonotype was seen more than once but under ten times. The chain employs TRBV11-2 and TRBJ2-1; D might be TRBD2 (5 bases). This CDR3 is built from 14 residues. Germline V gives CDR1 SGHAT, CDR2 FQNNGV. V lost 2 bases, J lost 2 bases, and 7 bases lay in between. CDR3 protein: CASSLRAAYNEQFF. Here the CDR3 DNA reads TGTGCCAGCAGCTTACGAGCGGCCTACAATGAGCAGTTCTTC.

This clonotype was detected only a few times. DNA for the CDR3: TGTGCCAGCAGTCCGGACAGGGAGGTATTCGAGCAGTACTTC. Its protein product is CASSPDREVFEQYF. The genes are TRBV12-3 or TRBV12-4 and TRBJ2-7, with TRBD1 matching over 8 bases. V gave up 5 bases and J gave up 6 bases; unmatched junction bases: 9. The CDR3 is 14 amino acids.

The chain has TRBV12-3 or TRBV12-4 and TRBJ2-2, with TRBD2 identical over 9 bases. J was trimmed by 3 bases and V by 3 bases; bases with no gene match: 5. This CDR3 is 16 amino acids long. CDR3 coding DNA: TGTGCCAGCAGTTTTGGAAGCGGGAGGCACACCGGGGAGCTGTTTTTT. Its translation is CASSFGSGRHTGELFF.

The chain is built from TRBV7-9 and TRBJ2-3; 9 positions match TRBD2. The CDR3 spans 16 residues. J gave up 4 bases and V 5 bases, and 10 bases lay outside the gene matches. Germline CDR1 reads SEHNR; CDR2 reads FQNEAQ (reference sequence). CDR3 sequence: CASSQLAGLSADTQYF. Written as DNA, the CDR3 is TGTGCCAGCAGCCAACTAGCGGGTCTGAGCGCAGATACGCAGTATTTT.

This clonotype showed up just a few times. The chain has TRBV11-2 and TRBJ2-5; D may be TRBD2 (6 bases). Trimming pared 2 bases from V and 4 bases from J, leaving 11 bases between. Germline lookup yields CDR1 SGHAT and CDR2 FQNNGV. CDR3 size: 14 residues. This chain's CDR3 is CASSLRGSGETQYF. CDR3 DNA: TGTGCCAGCAGCTTAAGGGGTAGCGGAGAGACCCAGTACTTC.

The V and J genes are TRBV24-1 and TRBJ2-1; 11 bases are a match to TRBD2. Germline V CDR1 and CDR2: KGHDR, SFDVKD. This CDR3 comprises 16 residues. V dropped 4 bases and J dropped 6; count of bases not matched to a gene: 7. CDR3 sequence: CATSEPTSGSFNEQFF. CDR3 bases: TGTGCCACCAGTGAACCCACTAGCGGGAGTTTCAATGAGCAGTTCTTC.